This T cell receptor beta chain was sequenced for a study of molecular identifiers for immune sequencing clone quantification. In germline, CDR1 is SGDLS, CDR2 YYNGEE. This CDR3 is built from 15 residues. Trimming stripped 3 bases from V and 5 bases from J, with 16 bases between. Sorted naive CD8 T cells were those defined as CD8+CD4-CCR7+CD45RA+. Study-wide points: Naive cells had under 1% of molecules in clones above 20 RNA copies, effectors over 99%.

On this clonotype: The antigen is unknown.

One entry per CDR3 protein, called by TCRdb with MiXCR from the PCR reads. There are 600,000 to 650,000 distinct CDR3 sequences in the sample; 20% occur only once, and 0.85% lies in the top ten. The chain has TRBV9 and TRBJ2-3; tentative D call: TRBD2 (5 bases). This receptor was obtained from a human donor in good health. Some libraries in this study had Jurkat cell RNA spiked in. Input material: naive CD8+ T cells from blood, with Jurkat cell RNA spiked in. The subset was: FACS-sorted CD8+CD4-CCR7+CD45RA+ naive T cells. In DNA, the CDR3 is TGTGCCAGCAGCGCCTCGACTAACACGGGAGATACGCAGTATTTT. It yields the protein CASSASTNTGDTQYF.